One sample yielded the 6 T cell receptor beta chains listed below, sequenced in a study of T cells in Graves' hyperthyroidism and ophthalmopathy. Amplification yielded TCR beta CDR3 regions, with RNA transcripts as the source. During a first-round RT-PCR of the TCR CDR3, the HTBI primer set was used. One entry per CDR3 protein, called by TCRdb with MiXCR from the multiplex PCR reads. The sample yields about 400,000 distinct CDR3 sequences, 13% to 15% seen once. Sequencing input: blood. All receptors derive from a woman aged 55-75 years with Graves' ophthalmopathy.

This chain uses TRBV2 with TRBJ2-3, with TRBD1 identical over 10 bases. The germline gives CDR1 SNHLY, CDR2 FYNNEI. J lost 2 bases, V lost 6 bases, and 5 bases had no gene match. CDR3 length equals 15 residues. The CDR3 DNA is TGTGCCAGCAGCCGGGACAGGGGATACACAGATACGCAGTATTTT. It codes for CASSRDRGYTDTQYF.

This chain joins TRBV29-1 and TRBJ2-1; 16 nucleotides match TRBD2. This CDR3 contains 16 residues. Germline assignment: CDR1 SQVTM and CDR2 ANQGSEA. V was pared by 0 bases and J by 9 bases, with 5 bases of the junction left unmatched. This CDR3 reads CSVEEGLAGGFGEQFF. The CDR3 DNA follows: TGCAGCGTTGAAGAGGGACTAGCGGGAGGGTTTGGTGAGCAGTTCTTC.

Turning to this clonotype: One base away lies a much larger clone, so this may be a sequencing read error. The chain is built from TRBV7-2 and TRBJ1-4; tentatively, D is TRBD1 (5 bases). The CDR3 is 14 residues long. V lost 3 bases and J lost 7, with 12 bases in between. Germline CDR1 reads SGHTA; CDR2 reads FQGNSA. The CDR3 region has the DNA TGTGCCAGCAGCTTTGACAGTTCGGGTGAAAAACTGTTTTTT. Its protein product is CASSFDSSGEKLFF.

This clonotype has a count of ten or more. J is TRBJ2-3 and V is TRBV20-1, with D perhaps matching TRBD2 (7 bases). The V gene's germline CDR1 is DFQATT and CDR2 SNEGSKA (reference sequence). The CDR3 runs to 16 residues. Between the trimmed V and J ends, which lost 6 bases and 11 bases, there was a span of 30 bases. CDR3 sequence (DNA): TGCAGTGCCCCCCGGGGGAGAAGGGGGGGAGTGGGGGGGCAGTATTTT. It specifies CSAPRGRRGGVGGQYF.

The sample holds a few counts of this clonotype. V gene TRBV4-1 combines with J gene TRBJ2-5; TRBD1 is a possible D gene (5 bases). The CDR3 is 13 residues long. The V and J ends lost 0 bases and 9 bases respectively, with 11 bases between them. The germline V gene has CDR1 MGHRA and CDR2 YSYEKL. In DNA, the CDR3 is TGCGCCAGCAGCCAAGAAGACTCCAGGGCCCAGTACTTC. Translating gives CASSQEDSRAQYF.

The chain carries TRBV11-3 and TRBJ2-7; a weak D match, TRBD1 (8 bases). This CDR3 region has 14 residues. CDR1 and CDR2 from the germline V gene are SGHNT and YENEEA. V was clipped by 5 bases and J by 3 bases, with 14 bases between them. The CDR3, as DNA: TGTGCCAGCAGCAAACAGGGGGGGGACTACGAGCAGTACTTC. Protein sequence: CASSKQGGDYEQYF.